This is a list of T cell receptor beta chains from one sample in a study of regulatory T cells in long-lasting Graves disease. Using its own MiXCR run on the multiplex PCR reads, TCRdb lists one record per CDR3 protein. The profile covers fewer than 550,000 distinct CDR3 sequences, with about 15% appearing a single time and approximately 25% taken by the ten largest. In addition, the sample was reused for a study of T cells in Graves' hyperthyroidism and ophthalmopathy.

Sequences were derived from peripheral blood mononuclear cells (PBMCs), sampled at new diagnosis, from a patient treated with antithyroid drugs. The receptors were sampled from a woman aged 35-65 years with Graves disease. Each CDR3 is given with its conserved first and last residue. The D gene is left open where the match is weak. The size field is filled for only some rows; it gives once, few, many or a size class.

D,size,V,J,CDR3,DNA
-,many,TRBV24-1,TRBJ2-3,CATSDPREVTDTQYF,TGTGCCACCAGTGATCCCAGGGAGGTCACAGATACGCAGTATTTT
TRBD2,many,TRBV18,TRBJ2-1,CASSIAGSSYNEQFF,TGTGCCAGCTCAATAGCGGGGAGCTCCTACAATGAGCAGTTCTTC
-,-,TRBV19,TRBJ1-5,CASSMPTDSASQPQHF,TGTGCCAGTAGTATGCCGACCGACAGTGCATCTCAGCCCCAGCATTTT
TRBD2,few,TRBV28,TRBJ2-2,CASSPYNLAGGDTGELFF,TGTGCCAGCAGCCCCTACAATCTAGCGGGGGGGGACACCGGGGAGCTGTTTTTT
TRBD1,-,TRBV28,TRBJ1-5,CASSLTWTGSNQPQHF,TGTGCCAGCAGTCTGACGTGGACAGGCAGTAATCAGCCCCAGCATTTT
TRBD1,many,TRBV5-1,TRBJ2-1,CASSASGGSYNEQFF,TGCGCCAGCAGCGCTTCAGGGGGCTCCTACAATGAGCAGTTCTTC
TRBD2,few,TRBV6-5,TRBJ2-4,CASSYTPPGGKNIQYF,TGTGCCAGCAGTTACACTCCACCGGGGGGCAAAAACATTCAGTACTTC
-,many,TRBV3-1,TRBJ1-2,CASSQDFGQVDYGYTF,TGTGCCAGCAGCCAAGACTTTGGGCAGGTGGACTATGGCTACACCTTC
TRBD1,-,TRBV19,TRBJ1-5,CASKSGGTGNQPQHF,TGTGCCAGTAAATCAGGGGGAACCGGCAATCAGCCCCAGCATTTT
-,many,TRBV4-1,TRBJ1-4,CASSQDSAGVGKLFF,TGCGCCAGCAGCCAAGATTCAGCAGGGGTGGGAAAACTGTTTTTT
-,many,TRBV6-1,TRBJ1-4,CASSERQANEKLFF,TGTGCCAGCAGTGAAAGACAGGCTAATGAAAAACTGTTTTTT
-,-,TRBV6-5,TRBJ1-2,CASSYLGYKGSGYTF,TGTGCCAGCAGTTACTTAGGGTATAAAGGATCCGGCTACACCTTC